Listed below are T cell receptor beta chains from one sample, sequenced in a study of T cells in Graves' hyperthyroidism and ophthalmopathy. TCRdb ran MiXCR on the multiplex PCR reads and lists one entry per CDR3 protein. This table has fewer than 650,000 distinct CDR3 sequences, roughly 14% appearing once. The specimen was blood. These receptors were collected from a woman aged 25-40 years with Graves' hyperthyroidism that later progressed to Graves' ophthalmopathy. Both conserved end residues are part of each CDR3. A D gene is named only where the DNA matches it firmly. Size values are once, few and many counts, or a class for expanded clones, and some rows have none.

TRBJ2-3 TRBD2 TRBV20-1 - TGCAGTGCTCCGTGGCTAGCGGGAGCAGATACGCAGTATTTT CSAPWLAGADTQYF
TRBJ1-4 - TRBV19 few TGTGCCAGTAAGGGGACTTGGGCGGATGAAAAACTGTTTTTT CASKGTWADEKLFF
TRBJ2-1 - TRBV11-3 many TGTGCCAGCAGCTTAGTAGGCGGCCCGGGGGCGGTCTACAATGAGCAGTTCTTC CASSLVGGPGAVYNEQFF
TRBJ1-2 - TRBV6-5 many TGTGCCAGCAGTTACCAAGGAGGGCCCAACTATGGCTACACCTTC CASSYQGGPNYGYTF
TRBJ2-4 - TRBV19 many TGTGCCAGTAGTAATAGGGCCGTGACGAAAAACATTCAGTACTTC CASSNRAVTKNIQYF
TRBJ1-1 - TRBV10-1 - TGCGCCAGCAGTACGGGACGGATTGAAGCTTTCTTT CASSTGRIEAFF
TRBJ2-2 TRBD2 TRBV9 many TGTGCCAGCAGCCTAACTAGCGGGCCGAACACCGGGGAGCTGTTTTTT CASSLTSGPNTGELFF
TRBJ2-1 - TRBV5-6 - TGTGCCAGCAGCTGGGAACAAGAGCAGTTCTTC CASSWEQEQFF
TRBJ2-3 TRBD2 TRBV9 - TGTGCCAGCAGCTCGAGACTAGCGGAGTCAGACACAGATACGCAGTATTTT CASSSRLAESDTDTQYF
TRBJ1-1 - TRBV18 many TGTGCCAGCTCACCTTCTGGCGGCGGGAGGTCCACTGAAGCTTTCTTT CASSPSGGGRSTEAFF
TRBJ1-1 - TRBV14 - TGTGCCAGCAGCCAAGATTTGGGGATAGGGAGCACTGAAGCTTTCTTT CASSQDLGIGSTEAFF
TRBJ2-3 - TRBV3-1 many TGTGCCAGCAGCCAAAAGGGACTTCCCACAGATACGCAGTATTTT CASSQKGLPTDTQYF
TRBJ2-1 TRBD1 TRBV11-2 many TGTGCCAGCAGAGGACAGGATAATTACAATGAGCAGTTCTTC CASRGQDNYNEQFF
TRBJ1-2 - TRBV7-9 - TGTGCCAGCAGACGGGACCTGGGCTACATCTTC CASRRDLGYIF
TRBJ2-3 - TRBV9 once TGTGCCAGCAGCGTAACGGGAGAGACAGATACGCAGTATTTT CASSVTGETDTQYF
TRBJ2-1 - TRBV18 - TGTGCCAGCTCACCCCAGCCCCCGAACGCCTACAATGAGCAGTTCTTC CASSPQPPNAYNEQFF
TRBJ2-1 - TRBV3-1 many TGTGCCAGCAGCCACAAGTCTTTGGCTGAGCAGTTCTTC CASSHKSLAEQFF
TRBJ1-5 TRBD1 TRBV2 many TGTGCCAGCAGTGAACGTCAGGGGGAGGGTCAGCCCCAGCATTTT CASSERQGEGQPQHF
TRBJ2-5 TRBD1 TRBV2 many TGTGCCAGCAGAGGGGACAGCCAAGAGACCCAGTACTTC CASRGDSQETQYF
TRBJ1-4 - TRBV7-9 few TGTGCCAGCAGCTATCAAATGGGGGCCTTTCGGGAAAAACTGTTTTTT CASSYQMGAFREKLFF
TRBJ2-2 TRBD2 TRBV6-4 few TGTGCCAGCAGAGAGCGGGAGGGCCACACCGGGGAGCTGTTTTTT CASREREGHTGELFF
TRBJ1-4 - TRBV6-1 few TGTGCCAGCAGCGCCCGGGTATGGGAAAAACTGTTTTTT CASSARVWEKLFF
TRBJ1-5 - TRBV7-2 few TGTGCCAGCAGCGCTCCGGGGGGGCCACATCAGCCCCAGCATTTT CASSAPGGPHQPQHF
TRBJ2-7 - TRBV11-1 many TGTGCCAGCAGCTTAGCATACAGGGTCGGGGAGCAGTACTTC CASSLAYRVGEQYF
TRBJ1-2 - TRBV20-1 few TGCAGTGCTAATCCTTATCCGGGTTTCTATGGCTACACCTTC CSANPYPGFYGYTF
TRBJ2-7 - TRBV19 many TGTGCCAGTAGGGGCGGACAGACAAACTACGAGCAGTACTTC CASRGGQTNYEQYF
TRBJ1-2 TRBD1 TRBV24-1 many TGTGCCACCAGTGATCCATATGTTAGACAGGGCGGTGGCTACACCTTC CATSDPYVRQGGGYTF
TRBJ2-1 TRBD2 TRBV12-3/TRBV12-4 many TGTGCCAGCAGAGGCTTGCGGGGGGAAAGGAATAGCGGGTATTACAATGAGCAGTTCTTC CASRGLRGERNSGYYNEQFF
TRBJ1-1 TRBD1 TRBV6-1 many TGTGCCAGCAGTGAAGAAGGACAGGTAACTGAAGCTTTCTTT CASSEEGQVTEAFF
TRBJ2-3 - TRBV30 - TGTGCCTGGAGTCTGTCAGGGACGCGTCGCACAGATACGCAGTATTTT CAWSLSGTRRTDTQYF
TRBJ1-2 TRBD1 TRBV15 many TGTGCCACCAGCAGAGGGGACAGGGGAGTCTATGGCTACACCTTC CATSRGDRGVYGYTF
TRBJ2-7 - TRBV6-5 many TGTGCCAGCAGTTACCGGCAGACGACCGGGGAGCAGTACTTC CASSYRQTTGEQYF
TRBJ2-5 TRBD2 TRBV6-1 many TGTGCCAGCAGTCTGATAGCGGGAAGCTTCAGAGAGACCCAGTACTTC CASSLIAGSFRETQYF
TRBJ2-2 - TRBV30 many TGTGCCTGGACCAGAGATAGGACCGGGGAGCTGTTTTTT CAWTRDRTGELFF
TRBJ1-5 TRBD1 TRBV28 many TGTGCCAGCAGTCAGGGGGCGGGAAATCAGCCCCAGCATTTT CASSQGAGNQPQHF
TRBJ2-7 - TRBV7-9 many TGTGCCAGCAGCCAGGACAGCTACTACGAGCAGTACTTC CASSQDSYYEQYF
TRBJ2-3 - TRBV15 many TGTGCCACAGGAGCGAACGCAGGCACAGATACGCAGTATTTT CATGANAGTDTQYF
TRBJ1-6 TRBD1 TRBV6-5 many TGTGCCAGCAGTTACTCTTTGGGACAGGAGGGTTCACCCCTCCACTTT CASSYSLGQEGSPLHF
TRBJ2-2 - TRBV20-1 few TGCAGTGCTAGACAGGGGAAGGTGAACACCGGGGAGCTGTTTTTT CSARQGKVNTGELFF
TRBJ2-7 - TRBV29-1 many TGCAGCGTTGTGCCCCCATCTCGGGAGAACCCCTACGAGCAGTACTTC CSVVPPSRENPYEQYF
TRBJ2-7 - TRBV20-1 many TGCAGTGCTACGAGACAAGTCGCCTACGAGCAGTACTTC CSATRQVAYEQYF
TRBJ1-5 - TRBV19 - TGTGCCAGTAGTATAACAGATCATACATATAGCAATCAGCCCCAGCATTTT CASSITDHTYSNQPQHF